This TCR beta chain was captured by sequencing in a study of blood T cell repertoires in COVID-19. Study at large: Both acute and convalescent COVID-19 samples were obtained from the United States, Italy and Spain. T cells, B-cell-depleted T cells, or PBMCs supplied cDNA or gDNA.

Germline V gene sequence: CDR1 KGHSH, CDR2 LQKENI. V was pared by 2 bases and J by 7 bases, with 9 bases between. The CDR3 sequence is 13 residues long. In the original processing: Scientists estimated how many nucleated cells there were by amplifying reference gene primers. Only in-frame clones appear in the TCRdb table, and some are missing; sequencing was by immunoSEQ multiplex PCR. Clone size and the V and J calls come from that table; the DNA yielded D and trimming. The sample holds fewer than 60,000 clones, 80% to 90% seen once. The source of this sequence is a human donor in a cohort sampled during active COVID-19. The chain couples TRBV18 to TRBJ2-1; D is perhaps TRBD2 (6 bases). Sequencing was performed on peripheral blood. The chain's CDR3 is CASSPGTGNEQFF. CDR3 nucleotides: TGTGCCAGCTCACCAGGGACTGGGAATGAGCAGTTCTTC. Full variable domain (remainder filled in from reference TRBV18 and TRBJ2-1): NAGVMQNPRHLVRRRGQEARLRCSPMKGHSHVYWYRQLPEEGLKFMVYLQKENIIDESGMPKERFSAEFPKEGPSILRIQQVVRGDSAAYFCASSPGTGNEQFFGPGTRLTVL.